This TCR beta chain was sequenced for a study of OX40 agonist ivuxolimab in advanced cancers. Per germline, CDR1 MNHEY and CDR2 SVGAGI. V dropped 3 bases and J dropped 0 bases, with 8 bases sitting between them. The CDR3 totals 15 residues. Libraries were prepared by immunoSEQ multiplex PCR; TCRdb keeps only in-frame clonotypes and omits some of them. The sample lists fewer than 90,000 clones; around nine tenths were seen once. This specimen was CD4+ or CD8+ T cells sorted from blood, taken in a trial of the OX40 agonist ivuxolimab. This clonotype originated in an adult with an advanced solid tumor such as melanoma, head and neck, liver or kidney cancer. The J gene is TRBJ2-2, the V gene TRBV6-5; the D is unclear. CDR3: CASSYWSPNTGELFF. The CDR3 DNA reads TGTGCCAGCAGTTATTGGAGTCCGAACACCGGGGAGCTGTTTTTT.